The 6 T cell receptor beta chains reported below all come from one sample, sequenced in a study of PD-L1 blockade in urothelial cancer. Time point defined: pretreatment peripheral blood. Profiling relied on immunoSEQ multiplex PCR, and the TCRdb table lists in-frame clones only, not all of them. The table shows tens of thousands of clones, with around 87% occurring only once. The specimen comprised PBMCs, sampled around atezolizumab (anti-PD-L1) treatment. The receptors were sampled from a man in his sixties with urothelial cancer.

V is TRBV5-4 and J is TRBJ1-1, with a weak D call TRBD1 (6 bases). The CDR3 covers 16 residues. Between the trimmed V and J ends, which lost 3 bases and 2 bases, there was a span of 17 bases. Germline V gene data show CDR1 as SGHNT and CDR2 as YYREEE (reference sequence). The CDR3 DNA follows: TGTGCCAGCAGCTCAAATTTGGGACAAACAAACACTGAAGCTTTCTTT. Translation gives CASSSNLGQTNTEAFF.

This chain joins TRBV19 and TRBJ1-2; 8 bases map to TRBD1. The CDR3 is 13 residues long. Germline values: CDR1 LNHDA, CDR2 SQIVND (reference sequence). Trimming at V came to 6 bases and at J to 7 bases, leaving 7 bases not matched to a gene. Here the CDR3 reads CASRRQGLGGYTF. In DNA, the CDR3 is TGTGCCAGTAGGCGACAGGGGTTGGGTGGCTACACCTTC.

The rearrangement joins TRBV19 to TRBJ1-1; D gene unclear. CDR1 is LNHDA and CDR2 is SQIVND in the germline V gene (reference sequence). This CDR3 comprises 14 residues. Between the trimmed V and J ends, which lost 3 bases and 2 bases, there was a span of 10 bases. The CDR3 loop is CASSIASGNTEAFF. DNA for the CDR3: TGTGCCAGTAGTATTGCCTCGGGAAACACTGAAGCTTTCTTT.

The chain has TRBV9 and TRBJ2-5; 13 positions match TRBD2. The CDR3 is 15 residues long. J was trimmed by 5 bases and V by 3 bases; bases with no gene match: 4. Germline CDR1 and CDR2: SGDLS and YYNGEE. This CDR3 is CASSGLAGGRETQYF. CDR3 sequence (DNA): TGTGCCAGCAGCGGACTAGCGGGGGGCCGGGAGACCCAGTACTTC. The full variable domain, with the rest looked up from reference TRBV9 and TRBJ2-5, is DSGVTQTPKHLITATGQRVTLRCSPRSGDLSVYWYQQSLDQGLQFLIQYYNGEERAKGNILERFSAQQFPDLHSELNLSSLELGDSALYFCASSGLAGGRETQYFGPGTRLLVL.

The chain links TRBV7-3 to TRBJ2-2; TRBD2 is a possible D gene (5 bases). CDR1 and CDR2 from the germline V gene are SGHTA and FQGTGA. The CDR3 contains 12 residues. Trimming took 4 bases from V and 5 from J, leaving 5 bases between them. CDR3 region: CASSSGTGELFF. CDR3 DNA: TGTGCCAGCAGCTCGGGGACCGGGGAGCTGTTTTTT.

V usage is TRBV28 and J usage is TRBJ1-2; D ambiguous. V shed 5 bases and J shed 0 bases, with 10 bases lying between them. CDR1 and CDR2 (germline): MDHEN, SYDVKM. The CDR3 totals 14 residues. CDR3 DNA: TGTGCCAGCAGTCCCGGGATTGCTAACTATGGCTACACCTTC. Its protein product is CASSPGIANYGYTF.